This T cell receptor (beta chain) was captured by sequencing in a study of T cells in Graves' hyperthyroidism and ophthalmopathy. A NOSPECS grade of at least 4, a Clinical Activity Score of at least 3 and duration under 3 months were recorded in ophthalmopathy patients. Researchers barred patients who had uncontrolled infection, other autoimmune disease, pregnancy or lactation. Thyroid ultrasound and orbital computed tomography, with clinical symptoms and serum thyroxine and TRAb, informed diagnoses. Points on this clonotype: Its target is unknown.

The V end was cut by 0 bases, the J end by 7 bases, with 22 bases between. In germline, CDR1 is SGHDN, CDR2 FVKESK. The CDR3 spans 18 residues. RNA transcripts gave rise to amplified TCR beta CDR3 regions. With the HTBI primer set, the TCR CDR3 went through a first round of RT-PCR. MiXCR, applied by TCRdb to the multiplex PCR reads, yields one record per CDR3 protein. This sample has fewer than 400,000 distinct CDR3 sequences, with roughly 13% found just once. Findings and caveats of the study: Peripheral blood also featured most of the thyroid clonotypes expanded above 0.001.

This sequence was found in a man aged 45 to 65 with Graves' ophthalmopathy. Sequences were obtained from blood. The chain couples TRBV14 to TRBJ2-1, with D possibly matching TRBD2 (5 bases). The CDR3 DNA sequence: TGTGCCAGCAGCCAAGATCTCCCCGCTAGCCGTTTCCAGAATGAGCAGTTCTTC. It yields the protein CASSQDLPASRFQNEQFF.